Listed below are T cell receptor beta chains from one sample, sequenced in a study of blood T cell repertoires in COVID-19. The table came from immunoSEQ multiplex PCR; TCRdb's copy has only in-frame clones and leaves some out. The sample has some 450,000 clones; around 88% are singletons. What was sequenced was peripheral blood. All receptors come from a woman between 50 and 59 years old with COVID-19, enrolled during active disease. Each CDR3 is given with its conserved first and last residue. The D gene is left open where the match is weak. Size tells how often a clone was seen (once, few, many) or the class of an expanded clone, and some rows leave it out.

>TRBV5-6|once|TRBJ1-2|-
TGTGCCAGCAGCTCGGACAGCTATGGCTACACCTTC
CASSSDSYGYTF
>TRBV10-3|-|TRBJ2-2|-
TGTGCCATCAGTGAGATCGGGGCGGGAACCGGGGAGCTGTTTTTT
CAISEIGAGTGELFF
>TRBV9|-|TRBJ2-7|TRBD1
TGTGCCAGCAGCGTTAACGACAGGGCCACCTACGAGCAGTACTTC
CASSVNDRATYEQYF
>TRBV28|-|TRBJ2-1|-
TGTGCCAGCAGTTTAGCTACAGGGAGGGACTACAATGAGCAGTTCTTC
CASSLATGRDYNEQFF
>TRBV19|once|TRBJ1-2|-
TGTGCCAGTAGTATTCAGACTAACTATGGCTACACCTTC
CASSIQTNYGYTF
>TRBV7-9|-|TRBJ1-4|-
TGTGCCAGCAGCTTAGCGGCGGGGGGAGGTGGTGAAAAACTGTTTTTT
CASSLAAGGGGEKLFF
>TRBV5-4|-|TRBJ1-1|-
TGTGCCAGCAGCGCGCCGCGCGGAAGAGCTTTCTTT
CASSAPRGRAFF
>TRBV7-8|once|TRBJ2-1|TRBD2
TGTGCCAGCAGCAGTAGCGGGGGTGGATACAATGAGCAGTTCTTC
CASSSSGGGYNEQFF
>TRBV5-1|-|TRBJ2-1|TRBD2
TGCGCCAGCAGCCGGACGGGAGGCAATGAGCAGTTCTTC
CASSRTGGNEQFF
>TRBV11-2|-|TRBJ2-2|-
TGTGCCAGCAGCTTAAGGGGATCGGACACCGGGGAGCTGTTTTTT
CASSLRGSDTGELFF
>TRBV24-1|-|TRBJ2-3|TRBD1
TGTGCCACCAGTGATTTAGGTCGTAGGGACAGGGCGACAGATACGCAGTATTTT
CATSDLGRRDRATDTQYF
>TRBV10-3|-|TRBJ2-4|TRBD1
TGTGCCATCAGTGACGGGTCAAACAGGGGCAAAAACATTCAGTACTTC
CAISDGSNRGKNIQYF
>TRBV27|-|TRBJ1-2|-
TGTGCCAGCAGTTATGTCGGTAACTCCGGGGGCTACACCTTC
CASSYVGNSGGYTF
>TRBV18|-|TRBJ2-1|-
TGTGCCAGCTCCGACGGCGGGGATGAGCAGTTCTTC
CASSDGGDEQFF
>TRBV29-1|-|TRBJ2-4|-
TGCAGGTTGCGACGGGGAGCCAAAAACATTCAGTACTTC
CRLRRGAKNIQYF
>TRBV27|-|TRBJ1-5|-
TGTGCCAGCAGTTCCAGGGGATCCGATCAGCCCCAGCATTTT
CASSSRGSDQPQHF
>TRBV2|-|TRBJ1-5|-
TGTGCCAGCAGTGAACACCTAAGCAATCAGCCCCAGCATTTT
CASSEHLSNQPQHF
>TRBV5-6|-|TRBJ2-2|TRBD2
TGTGCCAGCCATAGCTTGGACGGGGGGTCCACCGGGGAGCTGTTTTTT
CASHSLDGGSTGELFF
>TRBV2|-|TRBJ2-7|TRBD2
TGTGCCAGACTCCGGGGGGGAGAGCAGTACTTC
CARLRGGEQYF
>TRBV6-5|-|TRBJ1-1|-
TGTGCCAGCAGTTATAGGGTGAGGGCTGAAGCTTTCTTT
CASSYRVRAEAFF
>TRBV7-9|-|TRBJ2-1|-
TGTGCCAGCGAGGGGTTCGACGGGAGCTACAATGAGCAGTTCTTC
CASEGFDGSYNEQFF
>TRBV5-1|-|TRBJ2-2|TRBD1
TGCGCCAGCAGGTCAGGGGGTCTTAGCGGGGAGCTGTTTTTT
CASRSGGLSGELFF